These 2 T cell receptor beta chains were all obtained from the same sample, sequenced in a study of CD8 T cells in ankylosing spondylitis. A single record per CDR3 protein comes from TCRdb applying MiXCR to the 5' RACE reads. The sample carries 200,000 to 250,000 distinct CDR3 sequences, roughly 32% recorded once. Material for sequencing was blood, either unsorted or a sorted T cell fraction (not recorded which). Receptors originate from a male donor with ankylosing spondylitis or in good health (not recorded which).

The table lists this clonotype with a few counts. The chain uses TRBV15 and TRBJ2-3; 7 bases agree with TRBD1. Trimming at V came to 1 base and at J to 0 bases, leaving 1 base not matched to a gene. CDR1 LNHNV and CDR2 YYDKDF come from the germline V gene (reference sequence). The CDR3 length is 15 residues. The CDR3 protein is CATSRVGQSTDTQYF. In DNA, the CDR3 is TGTGCCACCAGCAGAGTGGGACAGAGCACAGATACGCAGTATTTT.

This rearrangement joins TRBV12-3 or TRBV12-4 to TRBJ1-2; TRBD1 is a possible D gene (5 bases). CDR3 size: 14 residues. Trimming cost V 1 base and J 6 bases, with 12 bases left between them. The CDR3 here is CASSLERLGHGYTF. CDR3 in DNA: TGTGCCAGCAGTTTAGAGCGCTTGGGGCATGGCTACACCTTC.